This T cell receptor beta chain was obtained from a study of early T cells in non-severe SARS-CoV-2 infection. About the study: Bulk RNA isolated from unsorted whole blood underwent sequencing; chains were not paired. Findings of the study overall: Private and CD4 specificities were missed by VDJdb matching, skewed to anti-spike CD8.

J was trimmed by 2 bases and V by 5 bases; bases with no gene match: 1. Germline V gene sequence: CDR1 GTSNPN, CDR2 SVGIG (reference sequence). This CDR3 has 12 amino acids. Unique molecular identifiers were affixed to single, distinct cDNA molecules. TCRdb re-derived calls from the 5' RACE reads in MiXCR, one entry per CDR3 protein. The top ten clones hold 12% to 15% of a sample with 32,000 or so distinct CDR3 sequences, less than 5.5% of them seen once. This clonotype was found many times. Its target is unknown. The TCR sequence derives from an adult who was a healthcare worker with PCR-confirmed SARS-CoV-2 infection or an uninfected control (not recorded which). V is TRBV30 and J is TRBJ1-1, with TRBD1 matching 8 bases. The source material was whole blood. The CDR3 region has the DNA TGTGCCTGGCAGGGGGCCAACACTGAAGCTTTCTTT. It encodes CAWQGANTEAFF.